Below are 2 T cell receptor beta chains sequenced from a single sample in a study of T cell responses to AZD1222 COVID-19 vaccine (dated by TCRdb to the early 2020s). The sample's time point label, in plain terms: baseline before first vaccination. The library was produced with the immunoSEQ multiplex PCR assay. This is the immuneACCESS table as TCRdb keeps it, with only in-frame sequences that have V and J called. A part of the clones is gone; compared with another copy, unresolved V genes explain less than half, and the rest is unexplained. This sample has roughly 130,000 clones in its table, and around 90% of those were observed once. Under 1.5% of the sample is held by the ten biggest clonotypes. Sequencing used peripheral blood, obtained on day 0 of AZD1222 vaccination. The receptor source for this set is an adult in good health.

The gene calls are TRBV9 and TRBJ1-1; D ambiguous. The germline V and J ends were trimmed by 4 bases and 5 bases, with 12 bases remaining between them. Germline CDR1 reads SGDLS; CDR2 reads YYNGEE. CDR3 length equals 13 residues. The CDR3 DNA is TGTGCCAGCAGCTTTCGGACTGGGACTGAAGCTTTCTTT. It codes for CASSFRTGTEAFF.

The CDR3 nucleotides are TGTGCCAGCAGCCCGACACTAGGTGAGCAGCCCCAGCATTTT. Its translation is CASSPTLGEQPQHF. The chain employs TRBV28 and TRBJ1-5; no firm D call. V was pared by 6 bases and J by 7 bases, with 16 bases between. This CDR3 has 14 residues. Looked up from germline, CDR1 is MDHEN and CDR2 is SYDVKM.